Only one count was recorded for the clone carrying this T cell receptor beta chain. In the study's own analysis: Estimated nucleated cell counts came from reference gene primer amplification. Sequencing used immunoSEQ multiplex PCR; TCRdb keeps in-frame clones, though not all of them. D and trimming come from the DNA, and the V and J calls and clone size come from that table. The table includes 25,000 to 35,000 clones, about 85% detected once. This specimen comes from a study of blood T cell repertoires in COVID-19. As for the study in general: COVID-19 samples collected from the United States, Italy and Spain covered acute and convalescent phases. PBMCs, B-cell-depleted T cells, or T cells were the source of the cDNA or gDNA that made up the material.

V lost 1 base and J lost 6; bases outside the gene matches: 4. The CDR3 extends over 15 amino acids. The germline V gene encodes CDR1 SGHAT and CDR2 FQDESV (reference sequence). Sequenced input: peripheral blood. The chain combines TRBV11-1 with TRBJ2-4; 9 nucleotides agree with TRBD1. The receptor was derived from a human donor in a cohort sampled during active COVID-19. The CDR3 here is CASSLGQGGRNIQYF. In DNA form, the CDR3 reads TGTGCCAGCAGCTTAGGACAGGGGGGCAGAAACATTCAGTACTTC.